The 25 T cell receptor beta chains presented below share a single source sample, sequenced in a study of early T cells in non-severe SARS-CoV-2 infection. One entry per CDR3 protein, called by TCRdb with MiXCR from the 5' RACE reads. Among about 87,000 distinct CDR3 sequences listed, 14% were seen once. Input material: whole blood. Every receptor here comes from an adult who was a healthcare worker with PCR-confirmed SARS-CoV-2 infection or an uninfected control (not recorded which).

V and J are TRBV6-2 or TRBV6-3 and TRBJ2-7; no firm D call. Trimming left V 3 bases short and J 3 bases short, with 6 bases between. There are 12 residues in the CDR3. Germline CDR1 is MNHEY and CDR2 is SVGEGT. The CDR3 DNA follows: TGTGCCAGCAGTTATGAGTTCTACGAGCAGTACTTC. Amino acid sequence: CASSYEFYEQYF.

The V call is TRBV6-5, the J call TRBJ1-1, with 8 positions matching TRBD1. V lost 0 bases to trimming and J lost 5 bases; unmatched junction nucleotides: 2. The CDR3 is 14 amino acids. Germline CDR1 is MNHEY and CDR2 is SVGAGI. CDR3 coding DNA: TGTGCCAGCAGTTACTCGACAGGGGTGACTGAAGCTTTCTTT. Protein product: CASSYSTGVTEAFF.

DNA of the CDR3: TGTGCCAGCAGCACACAGACAGAGAACACTGAAGCTTTCTTT. This translates into CASSTQTENTEAFF. V is TRBV2 and J is TRBJ1-1, with TRBD1 as a possible D gene (5 bases). The germline gives CDR1 SNHLY, CDR2 FYNNEI. V lost 6 bases and J 1 base, leaving 12 bases between the germline ends. The CDR3 contains 14 residues.

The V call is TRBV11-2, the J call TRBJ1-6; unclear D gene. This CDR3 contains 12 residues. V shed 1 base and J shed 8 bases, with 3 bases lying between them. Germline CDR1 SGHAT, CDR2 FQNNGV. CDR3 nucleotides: TGTGCCAGCAGCTTAGTTTATTCACCCCTCCACTTT. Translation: CASSLVYSPLHF.

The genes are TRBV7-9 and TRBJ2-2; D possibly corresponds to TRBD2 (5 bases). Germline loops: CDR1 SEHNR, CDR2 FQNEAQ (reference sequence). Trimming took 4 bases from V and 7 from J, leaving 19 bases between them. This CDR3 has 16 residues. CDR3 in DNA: TGTGCCAGCAGCTCAACGGCCGGGGTGTTGGGCGGGGAGCTGTTTTTT. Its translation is CASSSTAGVLGGELFF.

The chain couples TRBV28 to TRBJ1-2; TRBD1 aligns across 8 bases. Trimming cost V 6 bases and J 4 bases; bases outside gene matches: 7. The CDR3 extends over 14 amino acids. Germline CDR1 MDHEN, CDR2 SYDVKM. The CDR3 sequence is CASSRGQVRYGYTF. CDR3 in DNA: TGTGCCAGCAGCCGGGGACAGGTCCGCTATGGCTACACCTTC.

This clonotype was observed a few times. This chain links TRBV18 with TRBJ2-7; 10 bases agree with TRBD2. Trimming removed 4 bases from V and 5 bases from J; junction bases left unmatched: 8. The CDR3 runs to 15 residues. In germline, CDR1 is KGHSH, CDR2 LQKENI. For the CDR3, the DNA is TGTGCCAGCTCACGGGCTAGCGGGGGAAAAGACGAGCAGTACTTC. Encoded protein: CASSRASGGKDEQYF.

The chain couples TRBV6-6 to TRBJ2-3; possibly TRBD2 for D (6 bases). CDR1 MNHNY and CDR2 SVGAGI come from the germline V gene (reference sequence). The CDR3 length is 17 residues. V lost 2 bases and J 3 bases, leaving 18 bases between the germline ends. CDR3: CASSYPGSVGGTDTQYF. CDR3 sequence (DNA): TGTGCCAGCAGTTACCCGGGGTCAGTGGGGGGAACAGATACGCAGTATTTT.

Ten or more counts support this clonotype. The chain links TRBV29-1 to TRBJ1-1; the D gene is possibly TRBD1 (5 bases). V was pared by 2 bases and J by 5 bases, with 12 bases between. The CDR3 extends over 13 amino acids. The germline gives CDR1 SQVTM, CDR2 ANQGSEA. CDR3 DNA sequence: TGCAGCGTTGAACCCCCCGCAGGGACTGAAGCTTTCTTT. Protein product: CSVEPPAGTEAFF.

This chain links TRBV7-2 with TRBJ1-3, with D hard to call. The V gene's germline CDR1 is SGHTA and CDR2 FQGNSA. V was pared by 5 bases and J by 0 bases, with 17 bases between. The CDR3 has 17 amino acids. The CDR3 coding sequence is TGTGCCAGCAGCCCGGCGGGGAGGAGTTTCTCTGGAAACACCATATATTTT. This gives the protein CASSPAGRSFSGNTIYF.

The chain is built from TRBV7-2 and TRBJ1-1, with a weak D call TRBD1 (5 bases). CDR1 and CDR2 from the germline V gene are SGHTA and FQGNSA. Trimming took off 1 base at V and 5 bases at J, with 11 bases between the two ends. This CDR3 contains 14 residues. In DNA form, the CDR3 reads TGTGCCAGCAGCTTAGTGGGTCGGGGGACTGAAGCTTTCTTT. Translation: CASSLVGRGTEAFF.

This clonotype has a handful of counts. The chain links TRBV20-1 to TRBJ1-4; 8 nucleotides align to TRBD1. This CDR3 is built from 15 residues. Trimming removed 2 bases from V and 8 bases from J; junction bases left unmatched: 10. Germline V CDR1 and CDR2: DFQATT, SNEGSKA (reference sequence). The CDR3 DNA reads TGCAGTGCTAGACTCCCAGGGGGCGCTCCCGAAAAACTGTTTTTT. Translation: CSARLPGGAPEKLFF.

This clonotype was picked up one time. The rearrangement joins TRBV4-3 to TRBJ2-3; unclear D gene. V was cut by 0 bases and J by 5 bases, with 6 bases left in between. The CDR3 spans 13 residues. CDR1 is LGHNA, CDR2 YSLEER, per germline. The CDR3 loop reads CASSQDAGDTQYF. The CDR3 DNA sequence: TGCGCCAGCAGCCAAGATGCCGGAGATACGCAGTATTTT.

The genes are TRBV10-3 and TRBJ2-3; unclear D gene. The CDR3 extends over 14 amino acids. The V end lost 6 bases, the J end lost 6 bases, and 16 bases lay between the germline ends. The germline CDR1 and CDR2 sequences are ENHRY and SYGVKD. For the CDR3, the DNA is TGTGCCATCAGCGCCCGGATTCCTGGGGATACGCAGTATTTT. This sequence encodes CAISARIPGDTQYF.

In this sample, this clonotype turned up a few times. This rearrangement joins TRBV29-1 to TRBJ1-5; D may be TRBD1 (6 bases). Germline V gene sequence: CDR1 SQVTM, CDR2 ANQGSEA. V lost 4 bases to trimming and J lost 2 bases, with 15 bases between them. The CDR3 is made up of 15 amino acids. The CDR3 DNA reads TGCAGCGTTGGAACAGGGACCGGAGGCAATCAGCCCCAGCATTTT. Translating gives CSVGTGTGGNQPQHF.

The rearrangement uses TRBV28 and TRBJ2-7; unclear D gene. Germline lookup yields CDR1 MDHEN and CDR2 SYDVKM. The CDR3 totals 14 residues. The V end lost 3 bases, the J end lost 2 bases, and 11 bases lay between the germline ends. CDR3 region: CASSLSLGTYEQYF. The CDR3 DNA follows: TGTGCCAGCAGTTTGAGTCTCGGCACCTACGAGCAGTACTTC.

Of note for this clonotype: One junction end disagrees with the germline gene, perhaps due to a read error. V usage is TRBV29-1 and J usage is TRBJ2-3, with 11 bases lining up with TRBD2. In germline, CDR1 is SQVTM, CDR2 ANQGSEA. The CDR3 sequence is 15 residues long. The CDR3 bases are TGCAGCGTTTTTCCGACTAGCGGGGTTGGAGATACGCGGTATTTT. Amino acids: CSVFPTSGVGDTRYF.

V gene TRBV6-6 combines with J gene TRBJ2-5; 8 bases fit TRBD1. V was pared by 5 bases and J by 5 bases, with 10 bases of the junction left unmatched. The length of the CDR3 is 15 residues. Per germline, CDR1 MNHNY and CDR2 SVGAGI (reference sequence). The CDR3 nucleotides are TGTGCCAGCAGTAAGGGACAGGTCGGCGGGGAGACCCAGTACTTC. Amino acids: CASSKGQVGGETQYF.

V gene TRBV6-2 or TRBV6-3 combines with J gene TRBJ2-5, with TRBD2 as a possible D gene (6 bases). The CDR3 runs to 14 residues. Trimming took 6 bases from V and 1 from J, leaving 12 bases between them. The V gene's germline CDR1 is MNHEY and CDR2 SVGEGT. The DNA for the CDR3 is TGTGCCAGCAGCCGGGACTCTCCCCAAGAGACCCAGTACTTC. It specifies CASSRDSPQETQYF.

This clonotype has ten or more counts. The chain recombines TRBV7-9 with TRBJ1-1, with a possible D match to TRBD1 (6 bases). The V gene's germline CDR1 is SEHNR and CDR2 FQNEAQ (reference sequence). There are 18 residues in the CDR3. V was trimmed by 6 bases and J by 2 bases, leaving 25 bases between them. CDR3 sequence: CASRKRQVHSSSNTEAFF. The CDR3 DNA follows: TGTGCCAGCAGGAAACGACAGGTCCATTCATCCTCAAACACTGAAGCTTTCTTT.

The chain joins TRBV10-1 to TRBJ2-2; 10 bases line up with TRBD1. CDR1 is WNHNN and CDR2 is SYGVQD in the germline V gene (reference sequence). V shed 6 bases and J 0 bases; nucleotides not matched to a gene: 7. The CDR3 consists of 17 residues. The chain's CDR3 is CASSGTGDPSNTGELFF. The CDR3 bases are TGCGCCAGCAGCGGGACAGGGGATCCCTCGAACACCGGGGAGCTGTTTTTT.

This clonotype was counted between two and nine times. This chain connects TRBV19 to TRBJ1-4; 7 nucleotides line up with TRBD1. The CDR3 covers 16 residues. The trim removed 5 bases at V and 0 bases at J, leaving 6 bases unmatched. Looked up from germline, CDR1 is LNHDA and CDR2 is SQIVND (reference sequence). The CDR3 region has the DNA TGTGCCAGTAGTCGAGACAGGGCGGCAACTAATGAAAAACTGTTTTTT. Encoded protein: CASSRDRAATNEKLFF.

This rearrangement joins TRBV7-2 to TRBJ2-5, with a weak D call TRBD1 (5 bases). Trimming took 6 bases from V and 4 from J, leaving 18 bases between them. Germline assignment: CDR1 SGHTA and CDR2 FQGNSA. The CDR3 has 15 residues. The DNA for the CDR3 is TGTGCCAGCAGAAAACAGAGACAGTGGGTAGAGACCCAGTACTTC. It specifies CASRKQRQWVETQYF.

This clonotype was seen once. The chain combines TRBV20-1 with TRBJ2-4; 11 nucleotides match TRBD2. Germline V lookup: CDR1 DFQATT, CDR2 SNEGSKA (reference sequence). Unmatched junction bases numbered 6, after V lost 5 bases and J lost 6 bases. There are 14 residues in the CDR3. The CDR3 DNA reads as TGCAGTGCTCCGCTAGCGGGGGGCCGAAACATTCAGTACTTC. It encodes CSAPLAGGRNIQYF.

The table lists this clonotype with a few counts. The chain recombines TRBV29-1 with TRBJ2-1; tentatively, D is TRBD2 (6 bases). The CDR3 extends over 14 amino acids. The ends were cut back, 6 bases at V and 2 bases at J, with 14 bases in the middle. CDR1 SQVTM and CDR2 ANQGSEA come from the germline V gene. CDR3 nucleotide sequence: TGCAGCGTGGTACTAGCCACAACCTACAATGAGCAGTTCTTC. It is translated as CSVVLATTYNEQFF.